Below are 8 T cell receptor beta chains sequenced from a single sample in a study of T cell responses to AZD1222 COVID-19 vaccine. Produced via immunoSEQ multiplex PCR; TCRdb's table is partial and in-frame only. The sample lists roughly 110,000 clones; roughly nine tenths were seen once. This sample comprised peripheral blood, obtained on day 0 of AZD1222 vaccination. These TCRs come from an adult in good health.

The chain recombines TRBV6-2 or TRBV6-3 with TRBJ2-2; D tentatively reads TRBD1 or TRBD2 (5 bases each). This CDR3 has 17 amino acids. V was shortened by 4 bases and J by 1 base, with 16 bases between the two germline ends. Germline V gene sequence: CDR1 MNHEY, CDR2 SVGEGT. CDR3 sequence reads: CASSSSIGTVNTGELFF. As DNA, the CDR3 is TGTGCCAGCAGTTCCTCCATTGGGACGGTGAACACCGGGGAGCTGTTTTTT.

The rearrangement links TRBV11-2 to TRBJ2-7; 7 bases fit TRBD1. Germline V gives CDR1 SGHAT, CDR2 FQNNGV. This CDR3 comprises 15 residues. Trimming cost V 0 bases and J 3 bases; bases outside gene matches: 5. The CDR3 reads CASSLELGTVYEQYF. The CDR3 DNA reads TGTGCCAGCAGCTTAGAATTGGGGACAGTCTACGAGCAGTACTTC.

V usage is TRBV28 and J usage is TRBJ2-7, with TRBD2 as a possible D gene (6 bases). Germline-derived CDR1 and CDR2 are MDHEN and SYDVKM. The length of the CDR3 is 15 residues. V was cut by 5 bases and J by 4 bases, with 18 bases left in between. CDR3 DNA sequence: TGTGCCAGCAGTCCTAAACTGGGGGGTTCTTACGAGCAGTACTTC. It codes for CASSPKLGGSYEQYF.

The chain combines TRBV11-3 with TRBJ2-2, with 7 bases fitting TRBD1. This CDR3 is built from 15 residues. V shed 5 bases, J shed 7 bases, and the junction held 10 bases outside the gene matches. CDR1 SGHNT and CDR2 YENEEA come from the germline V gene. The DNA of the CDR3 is TGTGCCAGCAGCCCTTCGACAGGGTCGGGCGGGGAGCTGTTTTTT. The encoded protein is CASSPSTGSGGELFF.

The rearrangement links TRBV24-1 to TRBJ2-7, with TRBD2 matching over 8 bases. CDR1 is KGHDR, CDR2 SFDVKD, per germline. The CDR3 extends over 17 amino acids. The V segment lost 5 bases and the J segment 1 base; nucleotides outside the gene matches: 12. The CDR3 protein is CATSVLERELTSYEQYF. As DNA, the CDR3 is TGTGCCACCAGTGTCCTTGAGCGGGAGTTGACTTCCTACGAGCAGTACTTC.

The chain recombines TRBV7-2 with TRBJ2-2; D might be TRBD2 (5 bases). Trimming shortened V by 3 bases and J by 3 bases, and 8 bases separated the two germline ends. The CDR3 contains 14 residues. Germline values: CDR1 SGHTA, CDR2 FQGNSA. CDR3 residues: CASSLRRDTGELFF. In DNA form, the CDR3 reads TGTGCCAGCAGCTTGAGGCGGGACACCGGGGAGCTGTTTTTT.

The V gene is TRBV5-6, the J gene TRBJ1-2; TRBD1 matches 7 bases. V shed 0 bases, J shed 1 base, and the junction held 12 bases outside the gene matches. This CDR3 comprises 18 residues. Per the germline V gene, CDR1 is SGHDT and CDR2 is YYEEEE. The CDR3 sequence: CASSLAGRRGQINYGYTF. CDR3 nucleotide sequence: TGTGCCAGCAGCTTGGCCGGCCGGAGGGGACAGATTAACTATGGCTACACCTTC.

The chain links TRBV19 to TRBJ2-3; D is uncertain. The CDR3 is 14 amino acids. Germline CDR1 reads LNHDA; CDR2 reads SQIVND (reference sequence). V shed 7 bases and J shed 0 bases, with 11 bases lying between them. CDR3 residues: CASTNQWSTDTQYF. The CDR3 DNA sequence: TGTGCCAGTACCAACCAGTGGAGCACAGATACGCAGTATTTT.